One and the same sample provided the 26 T cell receptor beta chains below, sequenced in a study of blood T cell repertoires in COVID-19. Profiled with immunoSEQ multiplex PCR; TCRdb holds only in-frame clones, not every one. This sample carries 250,000 to 300,000 clones, more than 75% of them seen once, and the ten largest clones take approximately 2.4%. Material for sequencing was PBMCs or T cells enriched from blood (not recorded which). These receptors all stem from a woman aged 40 to 55 with acute COVID-19.

This clone was seen once. This sequence joins TRBV30 and TRBJ2-2, with 7 bases identical to TRBD2. CDR1 and CDR2 from the germline V gene are GTSNPN and SVGIG (reference sequence). The CDR3 totals 12 residues. Unmatched junction bases numbered 5, after V lost 5 bases and J lost 8 bases. The DNA for the CDR3 is TGTGCCTGGGGGAGGGTACAGGGGGAGCTGTTTTTT. Translation gives CAWGRVQGELFF.

The chain recombines TRBV2 with TRBJ1-1, with D possibly TRBD1 on 6 matching bases. The germline V and J ends were trimmed by 10 bases and 1 base, with 13 bases remaining between them. Per the germline V gene, CDR1 is SNHLY and CDR2 is FYNNEI. This CDR3 region has 13 residues. The CDR3 here is CATGGGPNTEAFF. As DNA, the CDR3 is TGTGCCACGGGAGGGGGACCGAACACTGAAGCTTTCTTT.

CDR3 bases: TGCGCCAGCGGAAGGGGGCGGTCACACCAAGAGACCCAGTACTTC. This codes for CASGRGRSHQETQYF. This chain connects TRBV5-1 to TRBJ2-5; TRBD1 aligns across 7 bases. Germline V gene sequence: CDR1 SGHRS, CDR2 YFSETQ. The V and J ends lost 7 bases and 0 bases, in that order; junction bases with no gene match: 9. The CDR3 has 15 amino acids.

The chain couples TRBV4-1 to TRBJ2-2, with 8 bases matching TRBD1. The CDR3 is 17 amino acids. V was pared by 4 bases and J by 1 base, with 8 bases of the junction left unmatched. CDR1 is MGHRA, CDR2 YSYEKL, per germline. DNA for the CDR3: TGCGCCAGCAGCCGAGGACAGGGTCCATGGAACACCGGGGAGCTGTTTTTT. It specifies CASSRGQGPWNTGELFF.

For the CDR3, the DNA is TGTGCCAGCAGCGTAGGGGTAATTATCGGGGGCAATGAGCAGTTCTTC. Translating gives CASSVGVIIGGNEQFF. The V call is TRBV9, the J call TRBJ2-1, with D tentatively TRBD2 (6 bases). CDR1 SGDLS and CDR2 YYNGEE come from the germline V gene. The length of the CDR3 is 16 residues. Trimming pared 0 bases from V and 6 bases from J, leaving 16 bases between.

This rearrangement joins TRBV7-6 to TRBJ1-1; D gene ambiguous. Germline CDR1 reads SGHVS; CDR2 reads FNYEAQ. V lost 1 base to trimming and J lost 1 base, with 4 bases between them. The CDR3 has 13 amino acids. The CDR3 protein is CASSLVQNTEAFF. DNA of the CDR3: TGTGCCAGCAGCTTAGTACAGAACACTGAAGCTTTCTTT.

This clone turned up a few times. This sequence joins TRBV15 and TRBJ2-5; possibly TRBD2 for D (6 bases). The germline V gene has CDR1 LNHNV and CDR2 YYDKDF (reference sequence). Trimming shortened V by 0 bases and J by 4 bases, and 15 bases separated the two germline ends. This CDR3 region has 16 residues. The CDR3 DNA reads as TGTGCCACCAGCAGAGATCTGATGGGGGGAGGAGAGACCCAGTACTTC. Translation gives CATSRDLMGGGETQYF.

The chain joins TRBV5-1 to TRBJ2-3; D may be TRBD2 (6 bases). Germline-derived CDR1 and CDR2 are SGHRS and YFSETQ. This CDR3 is built from 14 residues. V was shortened by 2 bases and J by 5 bases, with 12 bases between the two germline ends. Here the CDR3 reads CASSFRGSEDTQYF. The CDR3 DNA sequence: TGCGCCAGCAGCTTCCGGGGGTCTGAAGATACGCAGTATTTT.

The table lists this clone with a few counts. J is TRBJ1-2 and V is TRBV15; TRBD1 aligns across 7 bases. Trimming at V came to 1 base and at J to 4 bases, leaving 3 bases not matched to a gene. Germline V CDR1 and CDR2: LNHNV, YYDKDF (reference sequence). This CDR3 contains 14 residues. CDR3 nucleotide sequence: TGTGCCACCAGCAGAGGACGACAGGGCTATGGCTACACCTTC. Its protein is CATSRGRQGYGYTF.

The chain uses TRBV27 and TRBJ2-4, with D possibly TRBD2 on 6 matching bases. CDR3 length: 17 residues. Per germline, CDR1 MNHEY and CDR2 SMNVEV (reference sequence). Deletions cut 6 bases from V and 0 bases from J, with 18 bases between. For the CDR3, the DNA is TGTGCCAGCAGACCAACGGGGCGGGGATTAGCCAAAAACATTCAGTACTTC. Amino acid sequence: CASRPTGRGLAKNIQYF.

This sequence joins TRBV7-3 and TRBJ2-5; the D gene is possibly TRBD1 (5 bases). Trimming shortened V by 2 bases and J by 1 base, and 17 bases separated the two germline ends. Germline CDR1 SGHTA, CDR2 FQGTGA. The CDR3 spans 17 residues. CDR3 sequence reads: CASSLGVAGMSQETQYF. CDR3 nucleotides: TGTGCCAGCAGCTTAGGGGTTGCAGGGATGAGCCAAGAGACCCAGTACTTC. Variable domain in full (rest from reference TRBV7-3 and TRBJ2-5): GAGVSQTPSNKVTEKGKYVELRCDPISGHTALYWYRQSLGQGPEFLIYFQGTGAADDSGLPNDRFFAVRPEGSVSTLKIQRTERGDSAVYLCASSLGVAGMSQETQYFGPGTRLLVL.

This clone showed up just a few times. The rearrangement uses TRBV2 and TRBJ1-2; 8 nucleotides line up with TRBD1. The CDR3 is made up of 12 amino acids. Germline V gene data show CDR1 as SNHLY and CDR2 as FYNNEI. The ends lost 6 bases at V and 11 bases at J; junction bases unmatched: 8. Written as DNA, the CDR3 is TGTGCCAGCAGCCGACAGGGGAATGAATACACCTTC. Translation: CASSRQGNEYTF.

This chain uses TRBV6-5 with TRBJ2-1; 8 nucleotides agree with TRBD1. V shed 2 bases and J 3 bases; nucleotides not matched to a gene: 0. The CDR3 spans 14 residues. The germline V gene encodes CDR1 MNHEY and CDR2 SVGAGI. The CDR3 coding sequence is TGTGCCAGCAGTTACGACAGGGGCTACAATGAGCAGTTCTTC. This gives the protein CASSYDRGYNEQFF.

V gene TRBV6-5 combines with J gene TRBJ1-2, with 7 bases identical to TRBD1. The CDR3 spans 13 residues. CDR1 MNHEY and CDR2 SVGAGI come from the germline V gene. Losses at the gene ends were 10 bases for V and 5 bases for J; bases not matched to a gene: 10. CDR3 DNA sequence: TGTGCCACCGGAGCAGGGGGGATGTATGGCTACACCTTC. This translates into CATGAGGMYGYTF.

This chain uses TRBV10-1 with TRBJ1-4; 9 bases fit TRBD1. The length of the CDR3 is 18 residues. Per germline, CDR1 WNHNN and CDR2 SYGVQD (reference sequence). V gave up 7 bases and J gave up 5 bases; unmatched junction bases: 17. CDR3 nucleotide sequence: TGCGCCAGCAATCTTGAGTCGGGACAGGGTATTACAAATGAAAAACTGTTTTTT. Translating it yields CASNLESGQGITNEKLFF.

This chain links TRBV19 with TRBJ2-7, with TRBD2 identical over 7 bases. Trimming took 5 bases from V and 2 from J; bases not matched to a gene: 12. CDR3 size: 16 residues. CDR1 and CDR2 from the germline V gene are LNHDA and SQIVND (reference sequence). CDR3 in amino acids: CASSQRGAGNPYEQYF. DNA of the CDR3: TGTGCCAGTAGTCAAAGGGGAGCGGGGAACCCCTACGAGCAGTACTTC.

This sequence joins TRBV6-7 and TRBJ1-1, with D possibly matching TRBD1 (5 bases). TRBV6-7 is identified as an open reading frame with a role that is uncertain. CDR3 length equals 17 residues. Trimming pared 2 bases from V and 5 bases from J, leaving 21 bases between. CDR3 nucleotides: TGTGCCAGCAGTTACATTGGGACTGGGCCCCTTGGAACTGAAGCTTTCTTT. Its protein is CASSYIGTGPLGTEAFF.

This chain links TRBV7-3 with TRBJ2-3; maybe TRBD2 (6 bases). The CDR3 sequence is 12 residues long. The V end lost 8 bases, the J end lost 5 bases, and 11 bases lay between the germline ends. CDR1 is SGHTA, CDR2 FQGTGA, per germline. CDR3: CASGKAGDTQYF. The CDR3 DNA is TGTGCCAGCGGGAAAGCGGGAGATACGCAGTATTTT.

V usage is TRBV4-1 and J usage is TRBJ1-5, with D possibly being TRBD1 (6 bases). The CDR3 contains 18 residues. V dropped 4 bases and J dropped 5 bases, with 24 bases sitting between them. Germline CDR1 is MGHRA and CDR2 is YSYEKL. CDR3 loop: CASSPLVGGGGSHQPQHF. The CDR3 nucleotides read TGCGCCAGCAGCCCACTGGTGGGGGGCGGGGGTTCCCATCAGCCCCAGCATTTT.

The chain uses TRBV4-3 and TRBJ2-2, with D perhaps matching TRBD1 (6 bases). Trimming left V 4 bases short and J 6 bases short, with 15 bases between. Germline lookup yields CDR1 LGHNA and CDR2 YSLEER. The CDR3 totals 15 residues. CDR3 loop: CASSPGTSSAGELFF. CDR3 in DNA: TGCGCCAGCAGCCCCGGGACATCCAGCGCCGGGGAGCTGTTTTTT.

The chain has TRBV29-1 and TRBJ1-4, with 10 bases aligning to TRBD1. CDR1 SQVTM and CDR2 ANQGSEA come from the germline V gene. Unmatched junction bases numbered 12, after V lost 6 bases and J lost 8 bases. This CDR3 is built from 15 residues. CDR3 bases: TGCAGCGTCTCCGGCCGGGGACAGGGGAAGGAAAAACTGTTTTTT. Protein: CSVSGRGQGKEKLFF.

The V and J genes are TRBV10-3 and TRBJ1-6; weak D call: TRBD1 (6 bases). The CDR3 has 13 amino acids. Trimming pared 10 bases from V and 10 bases from J, leaving 17 bases between. Germline V gene lookup returns CDR1 ENHRY and CDR2 SYGVKD. The CDR3 bases are TGTGCCAAGACCAACAGGGTCGGCTCACCCCTCCACTTT. It specifies CAKTNRVGSPLHF.

This chain uses TRBV5-1 with TRBJ2-2; a weak D match, TRBD2 (5 bases). Germline V gene lookup returns CDR1 SGHRS and CDR2 YFSETQ. The CDR3 covers 17 residues. The ends were cut back, 3 bases at V and 2 bases at J, with 17 bases in the middle. The DNA of the CDR3 is TGCGCCAGCAGCTCCCGGCCGGGGAACACTAACACCGGGGAGCTGTTTTTT. Amino acid sequence: CASSSRPGNTNTGELFF.

The chain links TRBV7-3 to TRBJ2-1; 7 nucleotides align to TRBD1. The J segment lost 0 bases and the V segment lost 1 base, leaving 0 bases of the junction unmatched. The CDR3 sequence is 15 residues long. Germline CDR1 SGHTA, CDR2 FQGTGA. The CDR3: CASSLNRGSYNEQFF. Here the CDR3 DNA reads TGTGCCAGCAGCTTAAACAGGGGCTCCTACAATGAGCAGTTCTTC.

This chain joins TRBV5-1 and TRBJ2-5, with 7 bases that match TRBD2. The CDR3 runs to 14 residues. The trim removed 6 bases at V and 5 bases at J, leaving 10 bases unmatched. The germline V gene encodes CDR1 SGHRS and CDR2 YFSETQ. CDR3 protein: CASTSTGGGETQYF. The CDR3 coding sequence is TGCGCCAGCACGTCTACGGGGGGAGGGGAGACCCAGTACTTC. The full variable domain, in which reference TRBV5-1 and TRBJ2-5 provide the parts outside the CDR3, is KAGVTQTPRYLIKTRGQQVTLSCSPISGHRSVSWYQQTPGQGLQFLFEYFSETQRNKGNFPGRFSGRQFSNSRSEMNVSTLELGDSALYLCASTSTGGGETQYFGPGTRLLVL.

This sequence joins TRBV4-2 and TRBJ2-1; 7 bases agree with TRBD1. The CDR3 covers 14 residues. The germline V gene encodes CDR1 LGHNA and CDR2 YNFKEQ. Unmatched junction bases numbered 7, after V lost 1 base and J lost 10 bases. CDR3 DNA: TGTGCCAGCAGCCAAGGCAGGGACAGCTCGGAGCAGTTCTTC. As protein: CASSQGRDSSEQFF.